Following are 31 T cell receptor beta chains from one sample sequenced in a study of control samples from healthy donors and cancer patients. The protocol was immunoSEQ multiplex PCR, while the TCRdb copy is restricted to in-frame clones and leaves out a portion. In the table there are 120,000 to 150,000 clones, around 90% of which are singletons. The source material was blood. The receptor source for this set is a man aged 30 to 39 in good health.

This sequence joins TRBV7-2 and TRBJ2-3; D may correspond to TRBD1 or TRBD2 (6 bases each). Trimming took off 1 base at V and 2 bases at J, with 13 bases between the two ends. Germline V gives CDR1 SGHTA, CDR2 FQGNSA. This CDR3 has 16 residues. The CDR3 here is CASSLVGGPHTDTQYF. CDR3 coding DNA: TGTGCCAGCAGCTTAGTGGGGGGCCCCCACACAGATACGCAGTATTTT.

This clone was recorded a few times. The chain is built from TRBV11-2 and TRBJ1-4, with D maybe TRBD1 (5 bases). The length of the CDR3 is 16 residues. V was pared by 0 bases and J by 5 bases, with 13 bases between. Germline CDR1 SGHAT, CDR2 FQNNGV. The CDR3 spells CASSLDFAGLNEKLFF. CDR3 DNA sequence: TGTGCCAGCAGCTTAGATTTTGCAGGGCTAAATGAAAAACTGTTTTTT.

The chain joins TRBV7-3 to TRBJ2-3, with 8 bases that match TRBD1. CDR1 is SGHTA, CDR2 FQGTGA, per germline. The CDR3 loop spans 16 amino acids. After removal of 2 bases from V and 4 bases from J, the junction contained 8 bases not matched to a gene. CDR3 sequence: CASSLRDRPGPDTQYF. The CDR3 bases are TGTGCCAGCAGCTTACGGGACAGGCCCGGTCCAGATACGCAGTATTTT.

In nucleotides, the CDR3 is TGTGCCAGCAGGACGGGACCGGGACTAGGGAGTCTGGAGAAGACGCAGTATTTT. Translated, it gives CASRTGPGLGSLEKTQYF. V is TRBV7-2 and J is TRBJ2-3; 8 bases align to TRBD2. Germline V gives CDR1 SGHTA, CDR2 FQGNSA. This CDR3 has 18 amino acids. V was clipped by 6 bases and J by 9 bases; unmatched bases: 23.

The chain combines TRBV5-6 with TRBJ2-3; TRBD1 aligns across 8 bases. The CDR3 is 17 amino acids. Germline values: CDR1 SGHDT, CDR2 YYEEEE. Trimming took 0 bases from V and 2 from J; bases not matched to a gene: 8. This chain's CDR3 is CASSLEAGGYYTDTQYF. CDR3 DNA sequence: TGTGCCAGCAGCTTGGAAGCAGGGGGCTATTACACAGATACGCAGTATTTT.

The genes are TRBV18 and TRBJ2-1, with a possible D match to TRBD1 (5 bases). Germline CDR1 KGHSH, CDR2 LQKENI. Trimming stripped 3 bases from V and 7 bases from J, with 10 bases between. CDR3 length equals 13 residues. CDR3 nucleotide sequence: TGTGCCAGCTCACCGACTTCAGGGAATGAGCAGTTCTTC. Its translation is CASSPTSGNEQFF.

This rearrangement joins TRBV5-1 to TRBJ2-7, with 14 bases that match TRBD2. From germline, CDR1 is SGHRS and CDR2 YFSETQ. The CDR3 loop spans 16 amino acids. V was clipped by 0 bases and J by 4 bases; unmatched bases: 3. CDR3 in amino acids: CASSLDGTSGGYEQYF. CDR3 sequence (DNA): TGCGCCAGCAGCTTGGATGGGACTAGCGGGGGTTACGAGCAGTACTTC.

The chain combines TRBV12-3 or TRBV12-4 with TRBJ2-2, with D possibly being TRBD1 (5 bases). The germline V and J ends were trimmed by 5 bases and 8 bases, with 12 bases remaining between them. The CDR3 is 13 residues long. As DNA, the CDR3 is TGTGCCAGCAGTATAACAGGTTTTGGGGAGCTGTTTTTT. This gives the protein CASSITGFGELFF.

The J gene is TRBJ2-3, the V gene TRBV3-1 (or the pseudogene TRBV3-2); 12 positions agree with TRBD2. J gave up 4 bases and V 4 bases, and 6 bases lay outside the gene matches. The CDR3 loop spans 16 amino acids. Germline assignment: CDR1 LGHDT and CDR2 YNNKEL (reference sequence). The CDR3 reads CASSPRLAGVADTQYF. The DNA for the CDR3 is TGTGCCAGCAGCCCTCGACTAGCGGGGGTCGCAGATACGCAGTATTTT.

The chain has TRBV5-1 and TRBJ2-3; D possibly corresponds to TRBD2 (6 bases). This CDR3 contains 14 residues. Trimming pared 1 base from V and 1 base from J, leaving 7 bases between. The V gene's germline CDR1 is SGHRS and CDR2 YFSETQ. The CDR3 DNA follows: TGCGCCAGCAGCTTGTCTAGCGGCACAGATACGCAGTATTTT. Amino acids: CASSLSSGTDTQYF.

V gene TRBV7-9 combines with J gene TRBJ1-1; unclear D gene. Looked up from germline, CDR1 is SEHNR and CDR2 is FQNEAQ (reference sequence). CDR3 length: 13 residues. V gave up 2 bases and J gave up 3 bases, with 7 bases separating them. The CDR3, as DNA: TGTGCCAGCAGCTTATCGGTGGACACTGAAGCTTTCTTT. It yields the protein CASSLSVDTEAFF.

This clone showed up just once. The gene calls are TRBV24-1 and TRBJ1-2; 7 bases align to TRBD1. This CDR3 region has 15 residues. J lost 4 bases, V lost 3 bases, and 7 bases had no gene match. CDR1 and CDR2 (germline): KGHDR, SFDVKD. CDR3 residues: CATSDGDSWIYGYTF. The CDR3 nucleotides are TGTGCCACCAGTGATGGGGACAGTTGGATCTATGGCTACACCTTC.

V is TRBV24-1 and J is TRBJ1-1, with 7 nucleotides matching TRBD1. Germline CDR1 KGHDR, CDR2 SFDVKD. CDR3 length: 12 amino acids. After removal of 7 bases from V and 6 bases from J, the junction contained 4 bases not matched to a gene. In nucleotides, the CDR3 is TGTGCCACCAGCCAGGGGGTCTCTGAAGCTTTCTTT. This gives the protein CATSQGVSEAFF.

V is TRBV18 and J is TRBJ2-3; D uncertain. CDR1 and CDR2 (germline): KGHSH, LQKENI. The V end was cut by 3 bases, the J end by 0 bases, with 13 bases between. There are 16 residues in the CDR3. The CDR3 DNA follows: TGTGCCAGCTCACCTTCGACACAAGCTAGCACAGATACGCAGTATTTT. Amino acids: CASSPSTQASTDTQYF.

In its sample, this clone was seen once. The CDR3: CASSPMTGLNGYTF. The CDR3 DNA reads as TGTGCCAGCAGTCCCATGACAGGGTTAAATGGCTACACCTTC. V usage is TRBV28 and J usage is TRBJ1-2, with TRBD1 matching over 7 bases. The V and J ends lost 5 bases and 6 bases, in that order; junction bases with no gene match: 9. Germline V gene sequence: CDR1 MDHEN, CDR2 SYDVKM. The CDR3 extends over 14 amino acids.

The chain joins TRBV30 to TRBJ2-2, with a weak D call TRBD1 (6 bases). Germline-derived CDR1 and CDR2 are GTSNPN and SVGIG (reference sequence). V was trimmed by 3 bases and J by 6 bases, leaving 17 bases between them. The CDR3 sequence is 15 residues long. CDR3: CAWRIQGVEAGELFF. The CDR3, as DNA: TGTGCCTGGAGAATACAGGGTGTTGAGGCCGGGGAGCTGTTTTTT.

The V and J genes are TRBV28 and TRBJ1-1; 8 bases match TRBD1. The CDR3 is 14 residues long. Trimming at V came to 5 bases and at J to 8 bases, leaving 10 bases not matched to a gene. Germline values: CDR1 MDHEN, CDR2 SYDVKM. The CDR3 is CASSVPGQEEEAFF. In DNA, the CDR3 is TGTGCCAGCAGTGTTCCGGGACAGGAGGAAGAAGCTTTCTTT.

The chain joins TRBV6-5 to TRBJ1-3; D might be TRBD1 (6 bases). Trimming cost V 3 bases and J 0 bases, with 9 bases left between them. CDR1 MNHEY and CDR2 SVGAGI come from the germline V gene. The CDR3 runs 15 residues. The CDR3 is CASSYGGSSGNTIYF. DNA of the CDR3: TGTGCCAGCAGTTATGGGGGCAGCTCTGGAAACACCATATATTTT.

The gene calls are TRBV10-3 and TRBJ2-1; D perhaps matches TRBD1 (6 bases). CDR1 is ENHRY, CDR2 SYGVKD, per germline. The ends were cut back, 4 bases at V and 8 bases at J, with 12 bases in the middle. The CDR3 spans 13 residues. Written as DNA, the CDR3 is TGTGCCATCAGTGCGTGGGGGCCGGATGAGCAGTTCTTC. Protein sequence: CAISAWGPDEQFF.

The chain combines TRBV5-1 with TRBJ2-2; 12 positions match TRBD2. V lost 0 bases, J lost 6 bases, and 0 bases stayed unmatched. From germline, CDR1 is SGHRS and CDR2 YFSETQ. This CDR3 has 15 amino acids. The CDR3 spells CASSLGLAGAGELFF. The CDR3 nucleotides are TGCGCCAGCAGCTTGGGACTAGCGGGGGCCGGGGAGCTGTTTTTT.

The chain has TRBV2 and TRBJ1-1; 10 positions agree with TRBD1. CDR3 length equals 13 residues. The ends lost 6 bases at V and 7 bases at J; junction bases unmatched: 5. CDR1 and CDR2 from the germline V gene are SNHLY and FYNNEI. The DNA of the CDR3 is TGTGCCAGCAGATGGACAGGGGGTGGTGAAGCTTTCTTT. It is translated as CASRWTGGGEAFF.

The chain combines TRBV27 with TRBJ1-1, with unresolved D. The V gene lost 6 bases and the J gene lost 2 bases, with 16 bases spanning the gap. Germline V lookup: CDR1 MNHEY, CDR2 SMNVEV (reference sequence). The CDR3 sequence is 15 residues long. Written as DNA, the CDR3 is TGTGCCAGCAGCCCGAGAACACGGCCAAACACTGAAGCTTTCTTT. It is translated as CASSPRTRPNTEAFF.

CDR3 sequence (DNA): TGTGCCATCAGCGACAGATCTAACTATGGCTACACCTTC. It is translated as CAISDRSNYGYTF. The chain is built from TRBV10-3 and TRBJ1-2, with D possibly matching TRBD1 (5 bases). This CDR3 region has 13 residues. Germline CDR1 ENHRY, CDR2 SYGVKD. The V and J ends lost 6 bases and 0 bases respectively, with 8 bases between them.

The rearrangement joins TRBV14 to TRBJ1-2, with D possibly being TRBD1 (5 bases). Germline lookup yields CDR1 SGHDN and CDR2 FVKESK. V lost 0 bases and J 8 bases, leaving 13 bases between the germline ends. The CDR3 is 14 amino acids. CDR3 DNA: TGTGCCAGCAGCCAAGACGGCAGGGTACACGGCTACACCTTC. It is translated as CASSQDGRVHGYTF.

Here the CDR3 DNA reads TGTGCCAGCAGTCCCAGCAGCGACAATGAGCAGTTCTTC. Translated: CASSPSSDNEQFF. The V call is TRBV28, the J call TRBJ2-1; D is unresolved. The CDR3 spans 13 residues. V gave up 5 bases and J gave up 5 bases, with 10 bases separating them. Germline lookup yields CDR1 MDHEN and CDR2 SYDVKM.

V is TRBV9 and J is TRBJ1-3, with a tentative D call TRBD1 (5 bases). This CDR3 is 16 amino acids long. Germline-derived CDR1 and CDR2 are SGDLS and YYNGEE. V shed 0 bases and J shed 1 base, with 11 bases lying between them. CDR3 in DNA: TGTGCCAGCAGCGTAGCACTGGGGGGGTCTGGAAACACCATATATTTT. It yields the protein CASSVALGGSGNTIYF.

The table lists this clone with a count of one. The CDR3 protein is CASSPVGAEAFF. Written as DNA, the CDR3 is TGTGCCAGCAGCCCCGTAGGGGCTGAAGCTTTCTTT. This chain links TRBV5-6 with TRBJ1-1; a weak D match, TRBD1 (5 bases). This CDR3 region has 12 residues. The ends were cut back, 4 bases at V and 6 bases at J, with 10 bases in the middle. Per the germline V gene, CDR1 is SGHDT and CDR2 is YYEEEE.

The chain recombines TRBV7-2 with TRBJ2-1, with TRBD1 identical over 9 bases. This CDR3 spans 16 amino acids. Losses at the gene ends were 5 bases for V and 4 bases for J; bases not matched to a gene: 9. Germline V gives CDR1 SGHTA, CDR2 FQGNSA. CDR3 residues: CASSPGTGRNYNEQFF. CDR3 nucleotide sequence: TGTGCCAGCAGCCCGGGGACAGGGAGAAATTACAATGAGCAGTTCTTC.

For the CDR3, the DNA is TGTGCCAGCAGTCCAGGGGCGGGCGAGCAGTACTTC. Protein product: CASSPGAGEQYF. The chain recombines TRBV12-3 or TRBV12-4 with TRBJ2-7, with D maybe TRBD1 (6 bases). Deletions cut 5 bases from V and 6 bases from J, with 11 bases between. CDR3 length: 12 residues.

The V and J genes are TRBV11-2 and TRBJ2-2, with TRBD2 matching over 9 bases. Germline values: CDR1 SGHAT, CDR2 FQNNGV. The CDR3 covers 15 residues. The V segment lost 8 bases and the J segment 0 bases; nucleotides outside the gene matches: 4. The CDR3 DNA sequence: TGTGCCAGCGGGCTAGCGGGGCCGAACACCGGGGAGCTGTTTTTT. Encoded protein: CASGLAGPNTGELFF. The full variable domain, completed using reference TRBV11-2 and TRBJ2-2, is EAGVAQSPRYKIIEKRQSVAFWCNPISGHATLYWYQQILGQGPKLLIQFQNNGVVDDSQLPKDRFSAERLKGVDSTLKIQPAKLEDSAVYLCASGLAGPNTGELFFGEGSRLTVL.

This clone appeared a few times. The gene calls are TRBV6-5 and TRBJ1-6; 7 nucleotides line up with TRBD1. Germline loops: CDR1 MNHEY, CDR2 SVGAGI. CDR3 length: 14 amino acids. V was clipped by 6 bases and J by 7 bases; unmatched bases: 6. The CDR3 protein is CASRTTGRNSPLHF. DNA for the CDR3: TGTGCCAGCAGGACGACAGGGAGAAATTCACCCCTCCACTTT.